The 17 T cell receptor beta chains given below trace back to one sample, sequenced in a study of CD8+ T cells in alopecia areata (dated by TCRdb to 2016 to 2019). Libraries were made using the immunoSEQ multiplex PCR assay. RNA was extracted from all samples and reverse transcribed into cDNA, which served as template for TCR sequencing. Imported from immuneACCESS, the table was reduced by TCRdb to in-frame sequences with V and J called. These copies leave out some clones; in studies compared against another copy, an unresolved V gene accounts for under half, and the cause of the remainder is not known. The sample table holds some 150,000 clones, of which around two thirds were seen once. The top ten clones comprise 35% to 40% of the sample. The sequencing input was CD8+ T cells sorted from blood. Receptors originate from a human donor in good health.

CDR3 sequence: CASSHPGLAGGPYAGELFF. Written as DNA, the CDR3 is TGTGCCAGCAGTCATCCGGGACTAGCGGGAGGACCTTATGCCGGGGAGCTGTTTTTT. This rearrangement joins TRBV28 to TRBJ2-2, with 15 bases identical to TRBD2. V dropped 5 bases and J dropped 6; count of bases not matched to a gene: 13. Germline-derived CDR1 and CDR2 are MDHEN and SYDVKM. The CDR3 runs to 19 residues.

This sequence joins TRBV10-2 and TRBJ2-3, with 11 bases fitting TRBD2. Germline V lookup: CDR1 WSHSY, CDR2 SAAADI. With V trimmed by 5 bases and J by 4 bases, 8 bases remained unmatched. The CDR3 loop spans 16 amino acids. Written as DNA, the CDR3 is TGCGCCAGCAGTAGGCGACTAGCGGGAACCCCAGATACGCAGTATTTT. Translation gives CASSRRLAGTPDTQYF.

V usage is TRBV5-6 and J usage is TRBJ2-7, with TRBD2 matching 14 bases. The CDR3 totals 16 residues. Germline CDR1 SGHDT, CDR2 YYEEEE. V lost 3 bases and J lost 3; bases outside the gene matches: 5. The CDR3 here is CASSSPGLAGDYEQYF. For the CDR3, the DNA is TGTGCCAGCAGCTCCCCGGGACTAGCGGGAGACTACGAGCAGTACTTC.

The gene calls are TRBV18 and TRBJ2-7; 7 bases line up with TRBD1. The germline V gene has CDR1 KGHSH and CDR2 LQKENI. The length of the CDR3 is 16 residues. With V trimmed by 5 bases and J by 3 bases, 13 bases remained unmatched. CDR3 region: CASSEEQGRPFYEQYF. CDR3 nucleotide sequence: TGTGCCAGCTCAGAAGAACAGGGGCGCCCGTTCTACGAGCAGTACTTC.

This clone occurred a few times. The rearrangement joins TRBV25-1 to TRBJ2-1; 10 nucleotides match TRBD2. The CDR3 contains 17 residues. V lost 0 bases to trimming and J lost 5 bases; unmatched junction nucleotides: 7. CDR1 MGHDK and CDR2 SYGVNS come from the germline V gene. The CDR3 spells CASSEYSSGRWDNEQFF. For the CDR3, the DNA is TGTGCCAGCAGTGAATACTCTAGCGGGAGATGGGACAATGAGCAGTTCTTC. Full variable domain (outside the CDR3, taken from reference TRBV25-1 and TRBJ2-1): EADIYQTPRYLVIGTGKKITLECSQTMGHDKMYWYQQDPGMELHLIHYSYGVNSTEKGDLSSESTVSRIRTEHFPLTLESARPSHTSQYLCASSEYSSGRWDNEQFFGPGTRLTVL.

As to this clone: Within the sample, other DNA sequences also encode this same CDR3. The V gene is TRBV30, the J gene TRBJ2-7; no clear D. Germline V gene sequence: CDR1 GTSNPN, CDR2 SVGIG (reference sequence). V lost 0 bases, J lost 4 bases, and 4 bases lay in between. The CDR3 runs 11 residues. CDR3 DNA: TGTGCCTGGAGTGTGACATACGAGCAGTACTTC. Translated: CAWSVTYEQYF.

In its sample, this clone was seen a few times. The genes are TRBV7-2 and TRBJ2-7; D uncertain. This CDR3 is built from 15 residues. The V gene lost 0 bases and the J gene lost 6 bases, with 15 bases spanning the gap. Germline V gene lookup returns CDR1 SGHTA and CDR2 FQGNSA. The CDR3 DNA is TGTGCCAGCAGCTTAGCTTCTTATGGGGTTAGCGAGCAGTACTTC. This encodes CASSLASYGVSEQYF.

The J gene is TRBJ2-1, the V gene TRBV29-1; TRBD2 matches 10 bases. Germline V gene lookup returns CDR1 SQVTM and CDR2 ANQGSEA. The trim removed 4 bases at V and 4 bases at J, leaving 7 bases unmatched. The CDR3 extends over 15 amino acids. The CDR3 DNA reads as TGCAGCGTTGCTCCTGCTAGCGGGGGATACAATGAGCAGTTCTTC. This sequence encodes CSVAPASGGYNEQFF.

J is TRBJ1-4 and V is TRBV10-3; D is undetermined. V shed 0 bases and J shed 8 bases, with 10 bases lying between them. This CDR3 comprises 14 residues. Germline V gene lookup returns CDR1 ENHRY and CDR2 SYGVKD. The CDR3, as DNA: TGTGCCATCAGTGAGTCCGGAGGGTCCGAAAAACTGTTTTTT. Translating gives CAISESGGSEKLFF.

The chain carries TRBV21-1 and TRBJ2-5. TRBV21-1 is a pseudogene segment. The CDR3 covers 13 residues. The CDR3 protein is CASSKLGKETQYF. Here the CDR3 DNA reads TGTGCCAGCAGCAAACTGGGTAAAGAGACCCAGTACTTC.

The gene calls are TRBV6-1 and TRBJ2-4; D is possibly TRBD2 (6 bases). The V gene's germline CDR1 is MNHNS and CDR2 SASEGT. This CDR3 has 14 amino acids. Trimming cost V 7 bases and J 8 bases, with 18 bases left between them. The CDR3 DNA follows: TGTGCCAGCACCGAACCCCCAGGAGGGGACATTCAGTACTTC. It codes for CASTEPPGGDIQYF.

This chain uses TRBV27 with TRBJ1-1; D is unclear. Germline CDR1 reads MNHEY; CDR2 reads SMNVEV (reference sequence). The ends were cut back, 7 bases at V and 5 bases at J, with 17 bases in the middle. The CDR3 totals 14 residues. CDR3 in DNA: TGTGCCAGCAATCGGCTACCCGGGCGAACTGAAGCTTTCTTT. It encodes CASNRLPGRTEAFF.

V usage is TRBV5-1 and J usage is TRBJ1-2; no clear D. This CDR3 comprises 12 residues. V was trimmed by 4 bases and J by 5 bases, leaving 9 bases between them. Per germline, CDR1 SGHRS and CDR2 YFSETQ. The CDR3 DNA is TGCGCCAGCAGCCCTAACTCTTATGGCTACACCTTC. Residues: CASSPNSYGYTF.

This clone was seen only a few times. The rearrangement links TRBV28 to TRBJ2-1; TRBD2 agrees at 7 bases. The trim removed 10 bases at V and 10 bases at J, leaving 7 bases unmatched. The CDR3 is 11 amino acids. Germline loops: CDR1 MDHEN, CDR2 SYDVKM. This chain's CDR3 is CAIRGRDEQFF. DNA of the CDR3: TGTGCCATCCGAGGGAGGGACGAGCAGTTCTTC. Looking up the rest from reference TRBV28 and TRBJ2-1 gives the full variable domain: DVKVTQSSRYLVKRTGEKVFLECVQDMDHENMFWYRQDPGLGLRLIYFSYDVKMKEKGDIPEGYSVSREKKERFSLILESASTNQTSMYLCAIRGRDEQFFGPGTRLTVL.

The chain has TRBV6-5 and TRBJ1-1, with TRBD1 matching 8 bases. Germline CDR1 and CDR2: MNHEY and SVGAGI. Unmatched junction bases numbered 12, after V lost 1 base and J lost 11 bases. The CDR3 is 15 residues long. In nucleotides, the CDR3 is TGTGCCAGCAGTTACTACAGGGGGTTATGGGTCCGGGCTTTCTTT. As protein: CASSYYRGLWVRAFF.

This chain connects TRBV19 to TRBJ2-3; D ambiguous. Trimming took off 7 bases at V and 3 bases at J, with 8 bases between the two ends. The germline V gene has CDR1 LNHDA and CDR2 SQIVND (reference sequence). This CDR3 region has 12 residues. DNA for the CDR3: TGTGCCAGTACCACTGGTACAGATACGCAGTATTTT. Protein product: CASTTGTDTQYF.

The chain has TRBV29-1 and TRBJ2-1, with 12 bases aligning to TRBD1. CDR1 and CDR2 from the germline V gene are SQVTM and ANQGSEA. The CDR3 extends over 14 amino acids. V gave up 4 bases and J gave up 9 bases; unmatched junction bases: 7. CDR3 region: CSVGGQGAIGEQFF. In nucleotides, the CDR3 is TGCAGCGTTGGGGGACAGGGGGCTATTGGTGAGCAGTTCTTC.